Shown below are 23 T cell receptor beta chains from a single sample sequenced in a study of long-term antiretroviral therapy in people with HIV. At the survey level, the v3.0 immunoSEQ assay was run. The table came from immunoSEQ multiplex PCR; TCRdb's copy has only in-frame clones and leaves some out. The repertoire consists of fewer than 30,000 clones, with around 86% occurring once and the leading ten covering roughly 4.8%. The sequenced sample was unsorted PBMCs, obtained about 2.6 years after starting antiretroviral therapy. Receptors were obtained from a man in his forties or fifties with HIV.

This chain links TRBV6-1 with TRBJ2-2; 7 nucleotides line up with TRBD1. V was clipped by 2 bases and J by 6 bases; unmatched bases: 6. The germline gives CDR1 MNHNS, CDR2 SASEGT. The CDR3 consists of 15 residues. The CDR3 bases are TGTGCCAGCAGTGAAACAACAGGGGCTCCCGGGGAGCTGTTTTTT. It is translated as CASSETTGAPGELFF.

As DNA, the CDR3 is TGTGCCAGCAGCCGATCGTCACCTTTATACAATGAGCAGTTCTTC. Amino acids: CASSRSSPLYNEQFF. The chain recombines TRBV7-2 with TRBJ2-1; no clear D gene. Germline-derived CDR1 and CDR2 are SGHTA and FQGNSA. V lost 5 bases and J 4 bases, leaving 15 bases between the germline ends. The CDR3 is 15 amino acids.

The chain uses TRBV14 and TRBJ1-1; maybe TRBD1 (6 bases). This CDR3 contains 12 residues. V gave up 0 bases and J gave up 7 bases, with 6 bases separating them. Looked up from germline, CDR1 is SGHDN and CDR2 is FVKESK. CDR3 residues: CASSQETGEAFF. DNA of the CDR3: TGTGCCAGCAGCCAAGAGACAGGTGAAGCTTTCTTT.

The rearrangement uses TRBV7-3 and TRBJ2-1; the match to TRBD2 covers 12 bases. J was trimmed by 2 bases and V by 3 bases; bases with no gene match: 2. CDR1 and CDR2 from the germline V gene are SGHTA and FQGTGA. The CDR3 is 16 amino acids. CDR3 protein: CASSFRTSGTYNEQFF. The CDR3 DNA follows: TGTGCCAGCAGCTTCCGGACTAGCGGGACCTACAATGAGCAGTTCTTC.

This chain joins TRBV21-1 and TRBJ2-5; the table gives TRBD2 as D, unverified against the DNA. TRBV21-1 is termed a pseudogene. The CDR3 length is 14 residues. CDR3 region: CASVGAGGPKTQYF. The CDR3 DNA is TGTGCCAGCGTTGGGGCGGGGGGGCCGAAGACCCAGTACTTC.

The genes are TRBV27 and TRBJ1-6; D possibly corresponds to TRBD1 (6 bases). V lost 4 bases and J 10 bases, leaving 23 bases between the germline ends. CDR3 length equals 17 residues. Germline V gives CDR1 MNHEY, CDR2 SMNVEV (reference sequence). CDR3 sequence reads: CASSSHIGGGFGSPLHF. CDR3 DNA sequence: TGTGCCAGCAGTTCCCACATCGGGGGCGGCTTCGGCTCACCCCTCCACTTT.

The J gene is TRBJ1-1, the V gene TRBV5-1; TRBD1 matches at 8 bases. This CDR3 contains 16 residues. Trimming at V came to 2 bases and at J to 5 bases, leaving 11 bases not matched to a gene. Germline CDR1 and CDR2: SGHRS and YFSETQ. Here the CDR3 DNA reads TGCGCCAGCAGCTTAGACCAGGGGGCAAGGAGGACTGAAGCTTTCTTT. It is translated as CASSLDQGARRTEAFF.

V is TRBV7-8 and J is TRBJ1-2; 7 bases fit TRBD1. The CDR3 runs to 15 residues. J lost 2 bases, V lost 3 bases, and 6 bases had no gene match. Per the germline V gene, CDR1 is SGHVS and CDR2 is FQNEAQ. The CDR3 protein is CASSFDRVRNYGYTF. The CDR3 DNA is TGTGCCAGCAGCTTCGACAGGGTACGGAACTATGGCTACACCTTC.

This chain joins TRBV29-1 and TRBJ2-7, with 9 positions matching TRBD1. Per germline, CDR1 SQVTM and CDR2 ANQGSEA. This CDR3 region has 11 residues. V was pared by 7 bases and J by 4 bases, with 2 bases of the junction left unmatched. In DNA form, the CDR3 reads TGCAGCGGAGGACAGGGGTACGAGCAGTACTTC. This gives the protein CSGGQGYEQYF.

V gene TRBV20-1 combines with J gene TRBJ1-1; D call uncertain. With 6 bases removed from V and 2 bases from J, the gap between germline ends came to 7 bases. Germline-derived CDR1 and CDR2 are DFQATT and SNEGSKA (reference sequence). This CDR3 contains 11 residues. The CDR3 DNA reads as TGCAGTGCAAACTTTAACACTGAAGCTTTCTTT. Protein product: CSANFNTEAFF.

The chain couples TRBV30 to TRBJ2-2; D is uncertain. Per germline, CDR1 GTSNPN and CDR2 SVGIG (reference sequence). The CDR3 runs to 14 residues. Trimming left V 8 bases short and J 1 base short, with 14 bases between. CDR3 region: CAGSGRRNTGELFF. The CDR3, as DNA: TGTGCCGGGTCCGGCAGGCGGAACACCGGGGAGCTGTTTTTT. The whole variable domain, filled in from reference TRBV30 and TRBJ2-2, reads SQTIHQWPATLVQPVGSPLSLECTVEGTSNPNLYWYRQAAGRGLQLLFYSVGIGQISSEVPQNLSASRPQDRQFILSSKKLLLSDSGFYLCAGSGRRNTGELFFGEGSRLTVL.

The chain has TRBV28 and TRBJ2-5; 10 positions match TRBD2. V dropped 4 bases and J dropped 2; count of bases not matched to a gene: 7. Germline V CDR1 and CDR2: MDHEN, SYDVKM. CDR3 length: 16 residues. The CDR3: CASSYSGGTAQETQYF. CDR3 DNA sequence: TGTGCCAGCAGTTATAGCGGGGGGACCGCTCAAGAGACCCAGTACTTC.

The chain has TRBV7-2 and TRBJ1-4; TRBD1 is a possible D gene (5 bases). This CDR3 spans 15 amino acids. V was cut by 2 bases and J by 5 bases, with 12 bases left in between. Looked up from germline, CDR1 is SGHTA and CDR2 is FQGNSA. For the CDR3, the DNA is TGTGCCAGCAGCTTATACGGGGGGTCCAATGAAAAACTGTTTTTT. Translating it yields CASSLYGGSNEKLFF.

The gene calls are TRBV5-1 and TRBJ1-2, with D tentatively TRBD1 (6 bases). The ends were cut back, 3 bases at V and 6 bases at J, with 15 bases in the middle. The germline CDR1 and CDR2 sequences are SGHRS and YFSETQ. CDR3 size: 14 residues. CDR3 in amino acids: CASSSGEGVDGYTF. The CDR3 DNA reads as TGCGCCAGCAGCTCCGGGGAGGGGGTTGATGGCTACACCTTC.

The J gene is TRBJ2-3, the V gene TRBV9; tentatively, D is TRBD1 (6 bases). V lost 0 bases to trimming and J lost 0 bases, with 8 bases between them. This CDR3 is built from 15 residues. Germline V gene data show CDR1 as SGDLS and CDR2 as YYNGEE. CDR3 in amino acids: CASSVDRASTDTQYF. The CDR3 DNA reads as TGTGCCAGCAGCGTAGACAGGGCGAGCACAGATACGCAGTATTTT.

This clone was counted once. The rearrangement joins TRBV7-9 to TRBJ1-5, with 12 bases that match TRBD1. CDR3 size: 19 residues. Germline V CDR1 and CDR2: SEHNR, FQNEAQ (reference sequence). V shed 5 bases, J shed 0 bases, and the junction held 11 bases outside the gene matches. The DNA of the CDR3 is TGTGCCAGCAGCGTCGCCGGGACAGGGGGCTCCTATAGCAATCAGCCCCAGCATTTT. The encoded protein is CASSVAGTGGSYSNQPQHF. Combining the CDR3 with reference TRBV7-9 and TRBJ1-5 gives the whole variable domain DTGVSQNPRHKITKRGQNVTFRCDPISEHNRLYWYRQTLGQGPEFLTYFQNEAQLEKSRLLSDRFSAERPKGSFSTLEIQRTEQGDSAMYLCASSVAGTGGSYSNQPQHFGDGTRLSIL.

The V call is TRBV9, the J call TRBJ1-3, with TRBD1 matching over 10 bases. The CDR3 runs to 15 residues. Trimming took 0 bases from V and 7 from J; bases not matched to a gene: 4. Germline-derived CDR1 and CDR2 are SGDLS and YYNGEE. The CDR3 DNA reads TGTGCCAGCAGCGTAGCCTCGGGACAGGGGAACACCATATATTTT. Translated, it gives CASSVASGQGNTIYF.

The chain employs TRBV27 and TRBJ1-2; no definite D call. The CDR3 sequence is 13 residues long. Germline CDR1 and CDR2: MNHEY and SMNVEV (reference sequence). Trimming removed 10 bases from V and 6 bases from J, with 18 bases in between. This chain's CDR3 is CATSRWGGDGYTF. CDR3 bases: TGTGCCACCTCTCGCTGGGGTGGGGATGGCTACACCTTC.

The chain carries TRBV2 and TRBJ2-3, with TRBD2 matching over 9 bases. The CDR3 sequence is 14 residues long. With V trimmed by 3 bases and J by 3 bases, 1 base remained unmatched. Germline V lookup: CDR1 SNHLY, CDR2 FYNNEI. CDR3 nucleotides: TGTGCCAGCAGTGAGGGACTAGCAACAGATACGCAGTATTTT. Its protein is CASSEGLATDTQYF.

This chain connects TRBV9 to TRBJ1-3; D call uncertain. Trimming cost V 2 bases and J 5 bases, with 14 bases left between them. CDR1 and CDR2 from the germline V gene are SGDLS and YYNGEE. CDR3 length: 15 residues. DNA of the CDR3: TGTGCCAGCAGCGTCGGAGAGTTAAGTAGAAACACCATATATTTT. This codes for CASSVGELSRNTIYF.

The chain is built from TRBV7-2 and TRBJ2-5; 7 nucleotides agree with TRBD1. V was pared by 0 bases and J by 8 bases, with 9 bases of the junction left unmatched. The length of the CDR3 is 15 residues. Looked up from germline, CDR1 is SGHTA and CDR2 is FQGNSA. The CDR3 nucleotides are TGTGCCAGCAGCTTAGCATGGGTGACAGGGTTAACCCAGTACTTC. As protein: CASSLAWVTGLTQYF. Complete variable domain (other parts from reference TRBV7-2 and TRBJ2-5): GAGVSQSPSNKVTEKGKDVELRCDPISGHTALYWYRQSLGQGLEFLIYFQGNSAPDKSGLPSDRFSAERTGGSVSTLTIQRTQQEDSAVYLCASSLAWVTGLTQYFGPGTRLLVL.

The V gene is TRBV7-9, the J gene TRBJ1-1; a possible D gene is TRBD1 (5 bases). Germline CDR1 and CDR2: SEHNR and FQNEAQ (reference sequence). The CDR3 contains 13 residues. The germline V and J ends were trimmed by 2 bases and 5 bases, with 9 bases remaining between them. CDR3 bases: TGTGCCAGCAGCTTATTGGGGGAGACTGAAGCTTTCTTT. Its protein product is CASSLLGETEAFF.

The CDR3 bases are TGTGCCAGCAGCCGACAGGGGGCGGGGGAGACCCAGTACTTC. Translating it yields CASSRQGAGETQYF. The V and J genes are TRBV7-3 and TRBJ2-5, with 10 bases fitting TRBD1. The V gene's germline CDR1 is SGHTA and CDR2 FQGTGA. With 5 bases clipped from V and 5 bases from J, the junction kept 5 bases outside the gene matches. The CDR3 sequence is 14 residues long.